The sequence of this TCR beta chain was determined in a study of blood T cells in healthy people across ages. Then a second PCR, running roughly 7 to 11 cycles, was carried out with a sample-barcoded 5' primer and a J-beta primer mix. TCRdb called the 5' RACE reads again in MiXCR, with one record for every CDR3 protein. The profile covers nearly 1 million distinct CDR3 sequences, with 51% appearing a single time and around a fifth taken by the ten largest. This clonotype was picked up a small number of times. The antigen remains unidentified. CDR1 and CDR2 (germline): MNHEY, SVGEGT. The CDR3 runs to 16 residues. With 5 bases removed from V and 0 bases from J, the gap between germline ends came to 14 bases. Overall study results and limits: With naive T cell percentage, TCR beta diversity showed a strong correlation.

Material for sequencing was blood. The source is a woman aged 60-75 years in good health. The gene calls are TRBV6-2 or TRBV6-3 and TRBJ2-1; D tentatively reads TRBD1 or TRBD2 (5 bases each). The CDR3 here is CASSNPGPSSYNEQFF. DNA for the CDR3: TGTGCCAGCAGTAACCCGGGACCAAGCTCCTACAATGAGCAGTTCTTC.